A single TCR beta chain is shown here with its context. Its antigen is not known. Over chemoradiotherapy, repertoires were sampled more than once. This specimen belongs to a study of chemoradiotherapy in HPV16-positive cancers. General observations from the study: In HPV16-positive patients, HPV-responsive T-cell expansion tracked better recurrence-free survival. Candidate HPV-specific clones and E7-related TCR motifs grew in tumor during treatment.

V lost 4 bases, J lost 8 bases, and 8 bases lay in between. This CDR3 is built from 12 residues. CDR1 is MDHEN and CDR2 is SYDVKM in the germline V gene. Only in-frame clones appear in the TCRdb table, and some are missing; sequencing was by immunoSEQ multiplex PCR. The sample records roughly 4,700 clones, 85% to 95% being singletons. The chain joins TRBV28 to TRBJ1-4; D gene uncertain. This sample was obtained from a patient who underwent chemoradiotherapy. The sequence came from a human donor with HPV-associated anogenital cancer. CDR3 in amino acids: CASSYGKEKLFF. Written as DNA, the CDR3 is TGTGCCAGCAGTTATGGGAAGGAAAAACTGTTTTTT.